This is a list of T cell receptor beta chains from one sample in a study of T cell repertoires in ileal Crohn's disease. Generated by immunoSEQ multiplex PCR, the TCRdb table keeps only in-frame clones and is missing some. The repertoire has approximately 5,000 clones, roughly 81% of them found once; the top ten carry 5.5% to 7.5%. Sequenced input: ileal tissue. All receptors come from an adult with Crohn's disease. CDR3s include the opening cysteine and the closing phenylalanine or tryptophan. D genes are given only for firm matches. Only part of the rows carry a size: once, few, many, or a class if the clone is expanded.

D	V	J	size	DNA	CDR3
.	TRBV27	TRBJ1-6	.	TGTGCCAGCAGTTTCAGCTCCTATAATTCACCCCTCCACTTT	CASSFSSYNSPLHF
TRBD1	TRBV6-1	TRBJ1-2	.	TGTGCCAGCAGGGCGATTCCGGGACAGGGAGATGGCTACACCTTC	CASRAIPGQGDGYTF
.	TRBV7-9	TRBJ2-1	.	TGTGCCAGCAGCACCCGATACCCGGGATACTACAATGAGCAGTTCTTC	CASSTRYPGYYNEQFF
TRBD2	TRBV27	TRBJ2-7	.	TGTGCCAGCAGTTTGGTAACTAGCGGGGGGGGATTCTACGAGCAGTACTTC	CASSLVTSGGGFYEQYF
.	TRBV11-2	TRBJ2-7	few	TGTGCCAGCAGCTTAGGCAGGACTTCTAACGAGCAGTACTTC	CASSLGRTSNEQYF
TRBD1	TRBV18	TRBJ1-1	once	TGTGCCAGCTCCGGGGACAGCCTCAACACTGAAGCTTTCTTT	CASSGDSLNTEAFF
.	TRBV28	TRBJ1-2	.	TGTGCCAGCAGTTTAGGTCCAGGGGTTGGGGGCTACACCTTC	CASSLGPGVGGYTF
.	TRBV18	TRBJ1-2	.	TGTGCCAGCTCACCTAGTAGACAGGAGAACTATGGCTACACCTTC	CASSPSRQENYGYTF
TRBD1	TRBV14	TRBJ1-6	.	TGTGCCAGCAGCCATAGGGGGCGGTATAATTCACCCCTCCACTTT	CASSHRGRYNSPLHF
.	TRBV19	TRBJ2-5	once	TGTGCCAGTAGCCCGCGGGGAGGCGCGGAAACCCAGTACTTC	CASSPRGGAETQYF
.	TRBV27	TRBJ1-2	.	TGTGCCAGCAGTTTCCGTGGTCACAGGCCCTCTGGCTACACCTTC	CASSFRGHRPSGYTF
.	TRBV19	TRBJ1-4	.	TGTGCCAGTGAACGGCGAGGTAATGAAAAACTGTTTTTT	CASERRGNEKLFF
TRBD1	TRBV7-2	TRBJ2-7	.	TGTGCCAGCAGCCCTAGCGTTGGGGACAGGGGATACGAGCAGTACTTC	CASSPSVGDRGYEQYF
.	TRBV5-6	TRBJ1-2	.	TGTGCCAGCAGCTTGATGGGAGGGACGAACTATGGCTACACCTTC	CASSLMGGTNYGYTF
TRBD2	TRBV27	TRBJ2-1	.	TGTGCCAGCAGCCCGAGCGGGACCTACAATGAGCAGTTCTTC	CASSPSGTYNEQFF
TRBD2	TRBV19	TRBJ2-1	.	TGTGCCAGTAGTATTCGAGCGGGGGGGACCCTGGATGAGCAGTTCTTC	CASSIRAGGTLDEQFF
.	TRBV18	TRBJ1-1	.	TGTGCCAGCTCACCATTGGGCAACACTGAAGCTTTCTTT	CASSPLGNTEAFF
.	TRBV18	TRBJ1-1	.	TGTGCCAGCTCACCGCTCGACAGTTCACTGAACACTGAAGCTTTCTTT	CASSPLDSSLNTEAFF
TRBD2	TRBV4-1	TRBJ2-7	.	TGCGCCAGCAGCCAAATAGCGGGGGGATCCTCCTACGAGCAGTACTTC	CASSQIAGGSSYEQYF
.	TRBV5-1	TRBJ2-5	.	TGCGCCAGCAGTGGGGGCGGGGGAGTTCAAGAGACCCAGTACTTC	CASSGGGGVQETQYF
TRBD1	TRBV25-1	TRBJ1-2	.	TGTGCCAGCAGTGAAGGACAGGGTTTCTATGGCTACACCTTC	CASSEGQGFYGYTF
TRBD1	TRBV5-4	TRBJ2-5	once	TGTGCCAGCAGCCCTACACCCGGGACAGGAGAGACCCAGTACTTC	CASSPTPGTGETQYF
.	TRBV5-1	TRBJ1-6	.	TGCGCCAGCAGCCAATCCGGGACTGCGGGATCACCCCTCCACTTT	CASSQSGTAGSPLHF
.	TRBV2	TRBJ1-5	.	TGTGCCAGCGCCAGCGAGGTAAATCAGCCCCAGCATTTT	CASASEVNQPQHF
.	TRBV2	TRBJ1-1	few	TGTGCCAGCAGGGGAAGCAGACAGGAGAACACTGAAGCTTTCTTT	CASRGSRQENTEAFF
TRBD2	TRBV11-2	TRBJ2-6	.	TGTGCCAGCAGCTCATCGGGGGGTGGGGCCAACGTCCTGACTTTC	CASSSSGGGANVLTF
.	TRBV5-1	TRBJ2-5	.	TGCGCCAGCAGCTTGACAGGGTGGAGTCAAGAGACCCAGTACTTC	CASSLTGWSQETQYF
TRBD1	TRBV27	TRBJ1-5	.	TGTGCCAGCAGTTTAAGGGGGCTGGGAGGAGGCAATCAGCCCCAGCATTTT	CASSLRGLGGGNQPQHF
.	TRBV9	TRBJ2-3	.	TGTGCCAGCAGCGTAGGGGGACTGGGGCTTCGGGATACGCAGTATTTT	CASSVGGLGLRDTQYF
.	TRBV5-1	TRBJ2-3	.	TGCGCCAGCAGCTTGGAACAGGGTGGCACAGATACGCAGTATTTT	CASSLEQGGTDTQYF
TRBD1	TRBV4-3	TRBJ1-6	few	TGCGCCAGCAGCCACTGGACAGGGATCGCCTATAATTCACCCCTCCACTTT	CASSHWTGIAYNSPLHF
TRBD1	TRBV19	TRBJ1-2	.	TGTGCCAGTAGGTTACAGGGGGCTTACACCAACTATGGCTACACCTTC	CASRLQGAYTNYGYTF
TRBD1	TRBV5-6	TRBJ1-1	.	TGTGCCAGCAGCCCCTTCGGACAGGGGGCGAACACTGAAGCTTTCTTT	CASSPFGQGANTEAFF